This entry lists 16 T cell receptor beta chains sequenced from one sample in a study of T-cell memory formation after mild COVID-19 (dated by TCRdb to 2020 to 2023). Library construction relied on 5' RACE. For sequencing, an Illumina NovaSeq 6000 was employed. The public sequencing data were trimmed at Q25 with fastp and processed into clonotypes with MiXCR by TCRdb, which kept only in-frame beta chains. When rows share a CDR3 protein, they turn into one entry using the most common DNA and genes. This sample gives more than 120,000 distinct CDR3 sequences in total; roughly 19% of them show up just once. The ten largest clones add up to about 2.1% of the sample. Sequencing was done on a sample of PBMCs or a T cell subset sorted from them (not recorded which). The receptors originated from an adult woman who had mild COVID-19 (a few samples of this study predate the infection). The sample titles of this study are shuffled in the database, so cell type and time point are left out; the donor was told from shared clones.

This clonotype was picked up a small number of times. CDR3 in DNA: TGCAGTGCTAGATGGGCCTATGGCTACACCTTC. Translation gives CSARWAYGYTF. This chain joins TRBV20-1 and TRBJ1-2; no reliable D call. The V and J ends lost 2 bases and 4 bases respectively, with 5 bases between them. Germline V gene sequence: CDR1 DFQATT, CDR2 SNEGSKA (reference sequence). CDR3 length equals 11 residues.

The chain uses TRBV18 and TRBJ1-4; TRBD1 might be the D (5 bases). V was cut by 6 bases and J by 7 bases, with 12 bases left in between. There are 13 residues in the CDR3. Germline V gene lookup returns CDR1 KGHSH and CDR2 LQKENI. For the CDR3, the DNA is TGTGCCAGCTCGACGGAAAGGGGTGAAAAACTGTTTTTT. This encodes CASSTERGEKLFF.

This clonotype was seen repeatedly, ten times or more. This chain uses TRBV20-1 with TRBJ2-3; 8 bases fit TRBD2. This CDR3 is built from 14 residues. J lost 1 base, V lost 1 base, and 1 base had no gene match. In germline, CDR1 is DFQATT, CDR2 SNEGSKA (reference sequence). CDR3 loop: CSARATSGTDTQYF. The CDR3 nucleotides read TGCAGTGCTAGAGCGACTAGCGGCACAGATACGCAGTATTTT.

The CDR3: CASSVDLRGSQYF. In DNA form, the CDR3 reads TGTGCCAGCAGCGTCGACTTGAGGGGGTCGCAGTATTTT. The chain recombines TRBV9 with TRBJ2-3, with D maybe TRBD1 (6 bases). The CDR3 consists of 13 residues. CDR1 is SGDLS and CDR2 is YYNGEE in the germline V gene. V was clipped by 2 bases and J by 10 bases, with 14 bases between them.

The chain is built from TRBV4-2 and TRBJ2-3; the match to TRBD1 covers 9 bases. The CDR3 extends over 16 amino acids. J gave up 0 bases and V 4 bases, and 5 bases lay outside the gene matches. Germline loops: CDR1 LGHNA, CDR2 YNFKEQ. The DNA for the CDR3 is TGTGCCAGCAGCCGGGACAGGGCATCTAGCACAGATACGCAGTATTTT. Translation gives CASSRDRASSTDTQYF.

V usage is TRBV28 and J usage is TRBJ2-1; D gene unclear. V was clipped by 5 bases and J by 9 bases, with 20 bases between them. This CDR3 has 15 residues. Germline CDR1 MDHEN, CDR2 SYDVKM. The CDR3 DNA is TGTGCCAGCAGTCCCAGACTCTCGTCCTCCACTGAGCAGTTCTTC. It is translated as CASSPRLSSSTEQFF.

This clonotype has more than one count but fewer than ten. The V gene is TRBV19, the J gene TRBJ2-1, with 11 nucleotides matching TRBD2. This CDR3 has 15 residues. Looked up from germline, CDR1 is LNHDA and CDR2 is SQIVND (reference sequence). Trimming cost V 3 bases and J 10 bases; bases outside gene matches: 8. The chain's CDR3 is CASSIRLAGGGEQFF. In nucleotides, the CDR3 is TGTGCCAGTAGTATCCGTTTAGCGGGAGGGGGAGAGCAGTTCTTC.

This clonotype was picked up a small number of times. This chain uses TRBV20-1 with TRBJ2-3, with D perhaps matching TRBD1 (5 bases). The V gene's germline CDR1 is DFQATT and CDR2 SNEGSKA (reference sequence). Trimming pared 5 bases from V and 2 bases from J, leaving 11 bases between. CDR3 size: 13 residues. CDR3 bases: TGCAGTGCTTACAAGGGGTACACAGATACGCAGTATTTT. Translated: CSAYKGYTDTQYF.

This clonotype was detected a few times. The chain links TRBV2 to TRBJ2-7, with TRBD1 as a possible D gene (6 bases). The CDR3 runs 17 residues. V lost 7 bases, J lost 1 base, and 23 bases lay in between. CDR1 and CDR2 (germline): SNHLY, FYNNEI. This CDR3 is CASKPISGTLGSYEQYF. CDR3 coding DNA: TGTGCCAGCAAACCTATTTCCGGGACACTTGGTTCCTACGAGCAGTACTTC.

The rearrangement joins TRBV7-9 to TRBJ1-1; D is ambiguous. The V end was cut by 1 base, the J end by 4 bases, with 10 bases between. This CDR3 is 14 amino acids long. Germline V gene sequence: CDR1 SEHNR, CDR2 FQNEAQ (reference sequence). CDR3 amino acids: CASSLVPSSTEAFF. In DNA, the CDR3 is TGTGCCAGCAGCTTAGTCCCCTCGAGCACTGAAGCTTTCTTT. The entire variable domain, with the rest obtained from reference TRBV7-9 and TRBJ1-1, is as follows: DTGVSQNPRHKITKRGQNVTFRCDPISEHNRLYWYRQTLGQGPEFLTYFQNEAQLEKSRLLSDRFSAERPKGSFSTLEIQRTEQGDSAMYLCASSLVPSSTEAFFGQGTRLTVV.

This clonotype was detected once. The chain is built from TRBV4-1 and TRBJ1-5, with unresolved D. The V gene's germline CDR1 is MGHRA and CDR2 YSYEKL. This CDR3 spans 15 amino acids. Between the trimmed V and J ends, which lost 4 bases and 0 bases, there was a span of 10 bases. DNA for the CDR3: TGCGCCAGCAGCCGACCTGGCTATAGCAATCAGCCCCAGCATTTT. It yields the protein CASSRPGYSNQPQHF.

In its sample, this clonotype was seen once. The chain is built from TRBV29-1 and TRBJ1-1; TRBD1 matches at 7 bases. CDR3 length: 13 amino acids. The V gene end was trimmed by 3 bases and the J gene end by 1 base; junction bases not matched to a gene: 2. Germline V gene lookup returns CDR1 SQVTM and CDR2 ANQGSEA. CDR3 DNA: TGCAGCGTTGAGGGACAGCAGAACACTGAAGCTTTCTTT. Encoded protein: CSVEGQQNTEAFF.

This chain uses TRBV7-8 with TRBJ2-7; D remains ambiguous. Deletions cut 5 bases from V and 0 bases from J, with 17 bases between. The CDR3 consists of 16 residues. The germline CDR1 and CDR2 sequences are SGHVS and FQNEAQ. The CDR3 reads CASSDSRAEFSYEQYF. CDR3 coding DNA: TGTGCCAGCAGCGATTCTCGGGCAGAGTTCTCCTACGAGCAGTACTTC.

This chain uses TRBV7-2 with TRBJ2-6; D not certain. The germline V and J ends were trimmed by 1 base and 6 bases, with 10 bases remaining between them. From germline, CDR1 is SGHTA and CDR2 FQGNSA. The CDR3 length is 15 residues. The CDR3 loop is CASSLGIYVANVLTF. CDR3 coding DNA: TGTGCCAGCAGCTTAGGGATTTATGTGGCCAACGTCCTGACTTTC.

This clonotype has at least ten counts. This chain links TRBV7-9 with TRBJ2-3; 7 bases line up with TRBD1. CDR3 size: 15 residues. Germline CDR1 reads SEHNR; CDR2 reads FQNEAQ (reference sequence). J lost 3 bases, V lost 5 bases, and 8 bases had no gene match. CDR3 bases: TGTGCCAGCAGCCCAAAGGGGGCCACGACAGATACGCAGTATTTT. Protein: CASSPKGATTDTQYF.

The rearrangement joins TRBV7-8 to TRBJ1-6, with D hard to call. The CDR3 contains 15 residues. Trimming took off 8 bases at V and 4 bases at J, with 15 bases between the two ends. Germline V CDR1 and CDR2: SGHVS, FQNEAQ. The CDR3 coding sequence is TGTGCCAGCGGAGGAACCGGGATTTATAATTCACCCCTCCACTTT. Translating it yields CASGGTGIYNSPLHF.